A single sample gave rise to the 14 T cell receptor beta chains below, sequenced in a study of T cell changes during pregnancy in multiple sclerosis. Profiling relied on immunoSEQ multiplex PCR, and the TCRdb table lists in-frame clones only, not all of them. The table has more than 60,000 clones, roughly 91% seen once; the top ten hold almost 0.3%. This specimen was CD4+ T cells from peripheral blood mononuclear cells, taken in the third trimester of pregnancy. The receptors derive from a female donor in good health, enrolled as a control in a pregnancy study.

V is TRBV19 and J is TRBJ1-1; 9 nucleotides line up with TRBD1. Germline V gives CDR1 LNHDA, CDR2 SQIVND (reference sequence). The CDR3 runs 16 residues. V lost 6 bases, J lost 1 base, and 9 bases stayed unmatched. CDR3 amino acids: CASRPPGQGPNTEAFF. The CDR3 nucleotides are TGTGCCAGTAGACCTCCGGGACAGGGTCCGAACACTGAAGCTTTCTTT.

In DNA form, the CDR3 reads TGTGCCAGCAGCCTACAGGGCCTGCAGTACTTC. It is translated as CASSLQGLQYF. This sequence joins TRBV4-2 and TRBJ2-7, with D maybe TRBD1 (6 bases). The CDR3 totals 11 residues. Germline lookup yields CDR1 LGHNA and CDR2 YNFKEQ. Trimming pared 4 bases from V and 9 bases from J, leaving 10 bases between.

The V and J genes are TRBV19 and TRBJ2-7; D unclear. V was clipped by 5 bases and J by 3 bases, with 14 bases between them. This CDR3 comprises 14 residues. Germline V lookup: CDR1 LNHDA, CDR2 SQIVND (reference sequence). DNA of the CDR3: TGTGCCAGTAGTGGTCCAAGAGGCTTCTACGAGCAGTACTTC. Translating it yields CASSGPRGFYEQYF.

This chain uses TRBV30 with TRBJ1-1; TRBD1 matches 8 bases. J was trimmed by 0 bases and V by 5 bases; bases with no gene match: 8. The germline V gene encodes CDR1 GTSNPN and CDR2 SVGIG (reference sequence). The CDR3 spans 15 residues. CDR3 protein: CAWDIRDRMNTEAFF. The CDR3 DNA sequence: TGTGCCTGGGATATCCGGGACAGGATGAACACTGAAGCTTTCTTT. Full variable domain (missing parts from reference TRBV30 and TRBJ1-1): SQTIHQWPATLVQPVGSPLSLECTVEGTSNPNLYWYRQAAGRGLQLLFYSVGIGQISSEVPQNLSASRPQDRQFILSSKKLLLSDSGFYLCAWDIRDRMNTEAFFGQGTRLTVV.

V is TRBV2 and J is TRBJ2-7; 9 nucleotides agree with TRBD1. The CDR3 extends over 14 amino acids. Germline V gene lookup returns CDR1 SNHLY and CDR2 FYNNEI. The ends lost 4 bases at V and 4 bases at J; junction bases unmatched: 5. For the CDR3, the DNA is TGTGCCAGCAGTGGAGGGACAGGGACGTACGAGCAGTACTTC. Encoded protein: CASSGGTGTYEQYF.

The genes are TRBV7-8 and TRBJ1-1; TRBD1 matches 9 bases. This CDR3 is built from 17 residues. Germline trimming cut 6 bases from V and 7 bases from J; bases unmatched to any gene: 18. From germline, CDR1 is SGHVS and CDR2 FQNEAQ. The CDR3 DNA reads TGTGCCAGCAGGAGGACCCCGGGACAGGGAGGCGCCGGTGAAGCTTTCTTT. It yields the protein CASRRTPGQGGAGEAFF.

V is TRBV7-9 and J is TRBJ1-2; D is unclear. The ends were cut back, 5 bases at V and 10 bases at J, with 11 bases in the middle. Germline loops: CDR1 SEHNR, CDR2 FQNEAQ (reference sequence). The CDR3 is made up of 11 amino acids. This CDR3 is CASSAFGPYTF. CDR3 coding DNA: TGTGCCAGCAGCGCCTTTGGCCCCTACACCTTC.

V gene TRBV7-2 combines with J gene TRBJ2-4; tentatively, D is TRBD2 (6 bases). Germline V CDR1 and CDR2: SGHTA, FQGNSA. This CDR3 comprises 15 residues. Trimming took 3 bases from V and 7 from J, leaving 16 bases between them. The CDR3 DNA sequence: TGTGCCAGCAGCTTGTCGGGGGTGATAAGTAACATTCAGTACTTC. This gives the protein CASSLSGVISNIQYF.

This clone has only one observation. The genes are TRBV25-1 and TRBJ2-7, with D perhaps TRBD1 (6 bases). Trimming stripped 7 bases from V and 6 bases from J, with 16 bases between. The CDR3 has 13 amino acids. Germline V gene sequence: CDR1 MGHDK, CDR2 SYGVNS. DNA for the CDR3: TGTGCCAGCATGGGGCAGGGGTACTCCGAGCAGTACTTC. As protein: CASMGQGYSEQYF.

A word on this clone: This sample also contains other DNA sequences that code for the same CDR3. The chain uses TRBV9 and TRBJ1-2; D might be TRBD1 (5 bases). The CDR3 covers 14 residues. V was clipped by 0 bases and J by 3 bases, with 9 bases between them. Germline V gives CDR1 SGDLS, CDR2 YYNGEE. In DNA form, the CDR3 reads TGTGCCAGCAGCGTAGATAGGGGCCACTATGGCTACACCTTC. Residues: CASSVDRGHYGYTF.

This clone was seen once. The chain couples TRBV6-1 to TRBJ2-7; maybe TRBD1 (5 bases). V was pared by 4 bases and J by 1 base, with 14 bases between. The CDR3 covers 15 residues. CDR1 and CDR2 from the germline V gene are MNHNS and SASEGT. The CDR3 here is CASSAETVASYEQYF. In DNA, the CDR3 is TGTGCCAGCAGTGCTGAGACAGTGGCGTCCTACGAGCAGTACTTC.

This clone was recorded only once. The CDR3 nucleotides are TGTGCCTGGAGGGGCGGACTAGCGGGGGAGGATGAGCAGTTCTTC. This codes for CAWRGGLAGEDEQFF. The V and J genes are TRBV30 and TRBJ2-1, with 13 nucleotides matching TRBD2. J lost 8 bases, V lost 3 bases, and 7 bases had no gene match. CDR3 length: 15 amino acids. Germline V CDR1 and CDR2: GTSNPN, SVGIG (reference sequence).

This chain connects TRBV6-6 to TRBJ2-7; 7 positions agree with TRBD2. The V and J ends lost 5 bases and 1 base, in that order; junction bases with no gene match: 5. Germline-derived CDR1 and CDR2 are MNHNY and SVGAGI (reference sequence). This CDR3 region has 14 residues. The CDR3 DNA is TGTGCCAGCAGTCCTAGCGGAACGTCCTACGAGCAGTACTTC. Its translation is CASSPSGTSYEQYF.

V is TRBV6-5 and J is TRBJ2-1; 9 bases are shared with TRBD1. Losses at the gene ends were 0 bases for V and 8 bases for J; bases not matched to a gene: 8. CDR3 size: 16 residues. CDR1 and CDR2 (germline): MNHEY, SVGAGI. The CDR3 is CASSYSPGQGIHEQFF. In nucleotides, the CDR3 is TGTGCCAGCAGTTACTCCCCGGGACAGGGAATCCATGAGCAGTTCTTC.